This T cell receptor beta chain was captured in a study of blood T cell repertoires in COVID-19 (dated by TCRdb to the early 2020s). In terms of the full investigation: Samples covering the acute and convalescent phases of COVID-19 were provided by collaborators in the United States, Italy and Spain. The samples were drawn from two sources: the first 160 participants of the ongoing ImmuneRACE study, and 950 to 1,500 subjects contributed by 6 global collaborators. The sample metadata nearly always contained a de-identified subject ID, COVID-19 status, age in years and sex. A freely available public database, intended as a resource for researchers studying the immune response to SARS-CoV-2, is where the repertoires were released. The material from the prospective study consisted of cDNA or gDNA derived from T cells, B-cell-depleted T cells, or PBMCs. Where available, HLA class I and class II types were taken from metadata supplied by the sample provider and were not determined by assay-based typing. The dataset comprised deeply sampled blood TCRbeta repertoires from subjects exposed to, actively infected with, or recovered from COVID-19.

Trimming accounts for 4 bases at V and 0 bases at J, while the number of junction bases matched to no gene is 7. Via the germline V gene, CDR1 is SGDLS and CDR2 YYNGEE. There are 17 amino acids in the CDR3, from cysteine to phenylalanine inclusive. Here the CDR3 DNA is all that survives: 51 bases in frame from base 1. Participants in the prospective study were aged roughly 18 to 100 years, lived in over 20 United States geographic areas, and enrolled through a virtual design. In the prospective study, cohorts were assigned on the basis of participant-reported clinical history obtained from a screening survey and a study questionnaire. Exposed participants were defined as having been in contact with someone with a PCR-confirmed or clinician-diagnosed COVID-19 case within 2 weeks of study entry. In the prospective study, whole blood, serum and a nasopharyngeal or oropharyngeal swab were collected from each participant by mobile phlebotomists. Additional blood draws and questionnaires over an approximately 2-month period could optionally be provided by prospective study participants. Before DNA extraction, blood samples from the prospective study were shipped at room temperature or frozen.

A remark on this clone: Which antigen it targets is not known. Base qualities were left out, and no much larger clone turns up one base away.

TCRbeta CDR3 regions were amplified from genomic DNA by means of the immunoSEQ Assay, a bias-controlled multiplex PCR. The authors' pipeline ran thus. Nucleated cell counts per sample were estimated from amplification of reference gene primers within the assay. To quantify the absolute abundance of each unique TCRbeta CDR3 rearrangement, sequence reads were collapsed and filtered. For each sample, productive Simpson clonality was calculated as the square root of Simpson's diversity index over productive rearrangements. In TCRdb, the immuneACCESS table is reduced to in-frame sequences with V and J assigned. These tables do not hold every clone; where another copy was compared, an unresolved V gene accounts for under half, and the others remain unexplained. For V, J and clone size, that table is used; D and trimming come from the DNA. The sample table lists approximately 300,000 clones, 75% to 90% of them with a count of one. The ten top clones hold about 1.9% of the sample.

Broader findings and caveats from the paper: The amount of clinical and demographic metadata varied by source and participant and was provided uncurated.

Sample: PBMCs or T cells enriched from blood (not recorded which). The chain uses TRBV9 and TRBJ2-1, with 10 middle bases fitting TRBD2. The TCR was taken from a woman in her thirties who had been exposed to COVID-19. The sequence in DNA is TGTGCCAGCAGCACGACAGCGGGAGGGGGCTCCTACAATGAGCAGTTCTTC. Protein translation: CASSTTAGGGSYNEQFF.